This T cell receptor beta chain was sequenced for a study of TIL therapy for anti-PD-1-resistant metastatic lung cancer (dated by TCRdb to the early 2020s). Background for the entire study: Tumors were collected before any PD-1/PD-L1 blockade, after which patients were given nivolumab, and patients who progressed were given lymphodepletion, an infusion of expanded TIL and IL-2. Enrolled patients had a median age of around 51 years (range 38-75) and a median tumor PD-L1 proportion score of around 5.6%. Most of the cohort had lung adenocarcinoma, several tumors were EGFR-mutant and two were ALK-rearranged, and half of the patients were current or former smokers. Across the cohort, whole-exome sequencing showed a median non-synonymous tumor mutation burden of 1.5 mutations per megabase. Clonotypes were tracked across tumor, expanded TIL product and serial blood samples by T cell receptor beta sequencing of tumor and peripheral blood. Study-wide findings and limitations: Clonotypes from the infused TIL partially replaced the baseline peripheral repertoire and then declined over months, and persistence showed no apparent association with response. The study protocol defined all tumor marker inferences as exploratory. The cohort was highly selected, with more treatment-naive, never-smoker and oncogene-addicted patients than typical, limiting generalizability.

Explained via the paper, the time point label denotes: pre-treatment sample, taken before nivolumab and TIL therapy. A phase I trial run at two centers enrolled adults with stage 4 NSCLC between October 2017 and 2020. Samples came from a single-arm, open-label phase I trial of tumor-infiltrating lymphocyte therapy with nivolumab in advanced non-small cell lung cancer. Blood mononuclear cells from EDTA tubes were isolated by Ficoll gradient, snap-frozen as pellets, and DNA was extracted with a Qiagen mini-prep kit. Using bias-controlled multiplex PCR with the immunoSEQ v3 hsTCRB kit, the TCR beta CDR3 regions were amplified from genomic DNA. TCR libraries were sequenced on an Illumina NextSeq 500 to roughly 2 million read pairs for survey level or 5-6 million for deep level. The published analysis was carried out like this. V, D and J genes were assigned, non-productive sequences were removed, and clonality was reported by immunoSEQ Analyzer software. To compare repertoires between infused TIL and blood, productive Simpson clonality was used along with the Morisita overlap index of productive TRB rearrangements. Absolute clonotype counts in blood were estimated as lymphocyte count times CD3+ fraction times the clone's productive frequency. TCRdb re-hosts the immuneACCESS table, in-frame sequences only. Its copies lack some clones; in the studies checked, an unresolved V gene accounts for under half of them, and the cause for the rest is not known. V and J calls and clone size are given by that table; D and trimming were obtained from the DNA. Here the sample has more than 45,000 clones; around 86% occur a single time. Clones ranked in the top ten supply roughly 2.6% of the sample.

The CDR3 has 14 amino acids, counting the end cysteine and phenylalanine. Kept here is only the CDR3 DNA, which spans 42 bases and is read in frame from base 1. CDR1 and CDR2, per the germline V gene (reference sequence), are SGHKS and YYEKEE. A distance of 17 bases separates the germline ends of V and J, which lose 7 bases and 6 bases respectively. A remark on this clone: Its antigen is still unknown. No much larger clonotype is one base removed from it; base qualities were not supplied.

The sample in question was blood, obtained at baseline. Here the chain combines TRBV5-5 and TRBJ2-1; a confident D gene designation cannot be given. This clonotype originated in a person aged 25-80 years with non-small cell lung cancer. The CDR3 loop reads CASRASISSNEQFF. The base sequence is TGTGCCAGCCGAGCCTCGATCTCGAGCAATGAGCAGTTCTTC.